Listed below are T cell receptor beta chains from one sample, sequenced in a study of cytomegalovirus exposure and HLA in healthy donors. Only in-frame clones appear in the TCRdb table, and some are missing; sequencing was by immunoSEQ multiplex PCR. The data show more than 95,000 clones, with around 80% seen just once and approximately 1.1% held by the top ten. Sequenced input: PBMCs. These receptors all come from a woman aged 25 to 45 in good health and CMV-seronegative. Each CDR3 is given with its conserved first and last residue. Each record gives: D gene, J gene, V gene, CDR3 length, clone size, CDR3 protein, CDR3 DNA. D genes are given only for firm matches. Size values are once, few and many counts, or a class for expanded clones, and some rows have none.

D: TRBD2
J: TRBJ2-7
V: TRBV5-1
length: 14
size: once
CDR3: CASRGLDLSYEQYF
DNA: TGCGCCAGCAGGGGACTAGATCTCTCCTACGAGCAGTACTTC

D: NA
J: TRBJ1-1
V: TRBV20-1
length: 11
size: once
CDR3: CSAYGGRGAFF
DNA: TGCAGTGCCTATGGGGGGAGGGGAGCTTTCTTT

D: NA
J: TRBJ2-7
V: TRBV7-9
length: 13
size: NA
CDR3: CASSPTSIYEQYF
DNA: TGTGCCAGCAGCCCGACAAGTATCTACGAGCAGTACTTC

D: TRBD2
J: TRBJ2-1
V: TRBV5-1
length: 15
size: once
CDR3: CASSATSGPYNEQFF
DNA: TGCGCCAGCAGCGCAACTAGCGGGCCCTACAATGAGCAGTTCTTC

D: TRBD1
J: TRBJ2-7
V: TRBV11-2
length: 15
size: NA
CDR3: CASSMTGGPSYEQYF
DNA: TGTGCCAGCAGCATGACAGGGGGCCCATCCTACGAGCAGTACTTC

D: TRBD2
J: TRBJ2-3
V: TRBV2
length: 15
size: NA
CDR3: CASRPGLAARDTQYF
DNA: TGTGCCAGCAGACCGGGACTAGCGGCCAGAGATACGCAGTATTTT

D: TRBD1
J: TRBJ1-2
V: TRBV6-5
length: 16
size: few
CDR3: CASSYVGQTPNYGYTF
DNA: TGTGCCAGCAGTTACGTGGGACAGACTCCTAACTATGGCTACACCTTC

D: TRBD1
J: TRBJ2-3
V: TRBV10-3
length: 17
size: NA
CDR3: CAISRTTGATSTDTQYF
DNA: TGTGCCATCAGCCGAACTACAGGGGCAACAAGCACAGATACGCAGTATTTT

D: NA
J: TRBJ1-3
V: TRBV7-6
length: 15
size: NA
CDR3: CASSPLTVAGNTIYF
DNA: TGTGCCAGCAGCCCCCTCACAGTCGCTGGAAACACCATATATTTT

D: TRBD2
J: TRBJ2-7
V: TRBV11-2
length: 15
size: NA
CDR3: CASSLVLAGGYEQYF
DNA: TGTGCCAGCAGCTTAGTCCTAGCGGGAGGGTACGAGCAGTACTTC

D: TRBD1
J: TRBJ1-1
V: TRBV30
length: 13
size: NA
CDR3: CAWSPWDREEAFF
DNA: TGTGCCTGGAGTCCTTGGGACAGGGAAGAAGCTTTCTTT

D: TRBD1
J: TRBJ1-1
V: TRBV15
length: 14
size: once
CDR3: CATSLDRVGTEAFF
DNA: TGTGCCACCAGTCTGGACAGGGTGGGCACTGAAGCTTTCTTT

D: NA
J: TRBJ2-7
V: TRBV21-1
length: 13
size: NA
CDR3: CASRRRSTYEQYF
DNA: TGTGCCAGCAGGAGGAGATCAACCTACGAGCAGTACTTC

D: NA
J: TRBJ1-6
V: TRBV6-5
length: 14
size: NA
CDR3: CASSPTGPRSPLHF
DNA: TGTGCCAGCAGTCCTACAGGGCCGAGGTCACCCCTCCACTTT

D: TRBD1
J: TRBJ2-1
V: TRBV9
length: 17
size: NA
CDR3: CASSVVWTGGANNEQFF
DNA: TGTGCCAGCAGCGTAGTTTGGACAGGGGGCGCGAACAATGAGCAGTTCTTC

D: NA
J: TRBJ1-4
V: TRBV7-9
length: 16
size: NA
CDR3: CASSPTQAGANEKLFF
DNA: TGTGCCAGCAGCCCTACCCAGGCGGGGGCTAATGAAAAACTGTTTTTT

D: TRBD1
J: TRBJ1-1
V: TRBV18
length: 15
size: NA
CDR3: CASSPDRGLSTEAFF
DNA: TGTGCCAGCTCTCCGGACAGGGGGCTTAGCACTGAAGCTTTCTTT

D: NA
J: TRBJ2-2
V: TRBV9
length: 16
size: NA
CDR3: CASSQFDRPRTGELFF
DNA: TGTGCCAGCAGCCAATTTGACAGGCCGCGCACCGGGGAGCTGTTTTTT

D: NA
J: TRBJ1-6
V: TRBV5-1
length: 13
size: few
CDR3: CASSLTENSPLHF
DNA: TGCGCCAGCAGCTTGACGGAGAATTCACCCCTCCACTTT

D: TRBD2
J: TRBJ2-5
V: TRBV2
length: 16
size: NA
CDR3: CASSGLAGGLRETQYF
DNA: TGTGCCAGCAGTGGATTAGCGGGAGGTTTGCGAGAGACCCAGTACTTC

D: NA
J: TRBJ2-1
V: TRBV5-4
length: 15
size: NA
CDR3: CASSLVLADYNEQFF
DNA: TGTGCCAGCAGCTTGGTACTAGCAGATTACAATGAGCAGTTCTTC

D: NA
J: TRBJ1-5
V: TRBV7-9
length: 15
size: few
CDR3: CASSQGGQINQPQHF
DNA: TGTGCCAGCAGCCAGGGAGGACAAATCAATCAGCCCCAGCATTTT

D: TRBD1
J: TRBJ2-5
V: TRBV7-6
length: 17
size: NA
CDR3: CASSLDEQGALEETQYF
DNA: TGTGCCAGCAGCTTAGATGAACAGGGGGCTCTTGAAGAGACCCAGTACTTC

D: TRBD1
J: TRBJ2-2
V: TRBV9
length: 13
size: NA
CDR3: CASAPGQSRELFF
DNA: TGTGCCAGCGCGCCGGGACAGTCCCGGGAGCTGTTTTTT

D: TRBD1
J: TRBJ1-2
V: TRBV5-8
length: 15
size: NA
CDR3: CASSPRWTGGSGYTF
DNA: TGTGCCAGCAGCCCCCGCTGGACAGGGGGCTCTGGCTACACCTTC

D: TRBD1
J: TRBJ1-1
V: TRBV7-9
length: 16
size: once
CDR3: CASSGPRTGQNTEAFF
DNA: TGTGCCAGCAGTGGGCCCCGGACAGGGCAGAACACTGAAGCTTTCTTT

D: NA
J: TRBJ1-1
V: TRBV18
length: 14
size: NA
CDR3: CASSPQDSSTEAFF
DNA: TGTGCCAGCTCACCACAGGACAGTTCCACTGAAGCTTTCTTT

D: NA
J: TRBJ1-1
V: TRBV5-1
length: 13
size: NA
CDR3: CASSSPGDAEAFF
DNA: TGCGCCAGCAGCTCACCAGGGGACGCTGAAGCTTTCTTT

D: NA
J: TRBJ1-3
V: TRBV9
length: 15
size: NA
CDR3: CASSVTATSGNTIYF
DNA: TGTGCCAGCAGCGTAACAGCCACCTCTGGAAACACCATATATTTT

D: NA
J: TRBJ2-7
V: TRBV19
length: 13
size: few
CDR3: CASSIVSTGEQYF
DNA: TGTGCCAGTAGTATAGTGTCAACGGGCGAGCAGTACTTC

D: TRBD2
J: TRBJ2-2
V: TRBV7-2
length: 15
size: NA
CDR3: CASSWTSVSTGELFF
DNA: TGTGCCAGCAGTTGGACTAGCGTTTCCACCGGGGAGCTGTTTTTT

D: NA
J: TRBJ1-2
V: TRBV28
length: 15
size: NA
CDR3: CASSPTIPSNYGYTF
DNA: TGTGCCAGCAGTCCTACTATCCCCAGCAACTATGGCTACACCTTC

D: NA
J: TRBJ1-5
V: TRBV5-1
length: 16
size: NA
CDR3: CASSLEGAGRNQPQHF
DNA: TGCGCCAGCAGCTTGGAAGGGGCAGGGCGTAATCAGCCCCAGCATTTT

D: TRBD2
J: TRBJ2-3
V: TRBV7-8
length: 16
size: NA
CDR3: CASSLLLAGSTDTQYF
DNA: TGTGCCAGCAGCTTACTACTAGCGGGGAGCACAGATACGCAGTATTTT

D: NA
J: TRBJ1-1
V: TRBV5-1
length: 15
size: NA
CDR3: CASSLELSVQPEAFF
DNA: TGCGCCAGCAGCTTGGAGTTGTCTGTACAGCCTGAAGCTTTCTTT

D: NA
J: TRBJ2-1
V: TRBV5-1
length: 16
size: NA
CDR3: CASSLGLTGRVAEQFF
DNA: TGCGCCAGCAGCTTGGGCCTGACCGGGAGAGTCGCTGAGCAGTTCTTC

D: TRBD1
J: TRBJ2-7
V: TRBV19
length: 14
size: NA
CDR3: CASSIGTGSYEQYF
DNA: TGTGCCAGTAGTATAGGGACAGGGTCCTACGAGCAGTACTTC

D: NA
J: TRBJ1-1
V: TRBV5-1
length: 12
size: few
CDR3: CASSLTGTEAFF
DNA: TGCGCCAGCAGCTTGACAGGGACTGAAGCTTTCTTT

D: NA
J: TRBJ1-4
V: TRBV18
length: 14
size: NA
CDR3: CASSPRRSNEKLFF
DNA: TGTGCCAGCTCGCCCAGGCGCTCTAATGAAAAACTGTTTTTT

D: NA
J: TRBJ1-2
V: TRBV7-9
length: 13
size: NA
CDR3: CASSLEGVRGYTF
DNA: TGTGCCAGCAGCTTAGAAGGGGTTCGGGGCTACACCTTC

D: TRBD1
J: TRBJ1-1
V: TRBV18
length: 16
size: NA
CDR3: CASSQGQGGVGTEAFF
DNA: TGTGCCAGCTCGCAGGGACAGGGAGGGGTAGGCACTGAAGCTTTCTTT

D: NA
J: TRBJ2-7
V: TRBV5-4
length: 15
size: NA
CDR3: CASSHGGGPIYEQYF
DNA: TGTGCCAGCAGCCATGGGGGGGGGCCTATTTACGAGCAGTACTTC

D: TRBD2
J: TRBJ2-1
V: TRBV11-2
length: 13
size: NA
CDR3: CASSRTSGIEQFF
DNA: TGTGCCAGCAGTAGGACTAGCGGGATTGAGCAGTTCTTC

D: TRBD2
J: TRBJ2-1
V: TRBV5-1
length: 16
size: NA
CDR3: CASSLGTSGWRDEQFF
DNA: TGCGCCAGCAGCCTGGGGACTAGCGGGTGGAGGGATGAGCAGTTCTTC

D: NA
J: TRBJ1-1
V: TRBV14
length: 14
size: NA
CDR3: CASSPQGGNTEAFF
DNA: TGTGCCAGCAGCCCCCAAGGGGGGAACACTGAAGCTTTCTTT

D: NA
J: TRBJ1-1
V: TRBV30
length: 13
size: few
CDR3: CASCRDWNTEAFF
DNA: TGTGCCTCCTGCCGGGACTGGAACACTGAAGCTTTCTTT

D: NA
J: TRBJ1-1
V: TRBV29-1
length: 12
size: NA
CDR3: CSVRTENTEAFF
DNA: TGCAGCGTGCGGACAGAGAACACTGAAGCTTTCTTT

D: TRBD1
J: TRBJ2-5
V: TRBV11-2
length: 14
size: once
CDR3: CASSRDRPQETQYF
DNA: TGTGCCAGCAGCCGGGACAGGCCCCAAGAGACCCAGTACTTC

D: TRBD1
J: TRBJ1-4
V: TRBV6-6
length: 13
size: NA
CDR3: CASSRGTDEKLFF
DNA: TGTGCCAGCAGTCGCGGGACAGATGAAAAACTGTTTTTT

D: TRBD2
J: TRBJ2-1
V: TRBV10-3
length: 14
size: NA
CDR3: CAITAGGSYNEQFF
DNA: TGTGCCATCACAGCGGGAGGATCCTACAATGAGCAGTTCTTC

D: NA
J: TRBJ1-5
V: TRBV28
length: 15
size: few
CDR3: CASSLWGARNQPQHF
DNA: TGTGCCAGCAGTTTATGGGGAGCCCGTAATCAGCCCCAGCATTTT

D: TRBD1
J: TRBJ2-1
V: TRBV6-5
length: 15
size: NA
CDR3: CASSLPGQGPNEQFF
DNA: TGTGCCAGCAGTTTACCGGGACAGGGACCCAATGAGCAGTTCTTC

D: NA
J: TRBJ1-6
V: TRBV2
length: 13
size: NA
CDR3: CASSYGQRSPLHF
DNA: TGTGCCAGCAGTTACGGACAGCGGTCACCCCTCCACTTT

D: NA
J: TRBJ1-2
V: TRBV6-5
length: 13
size: NA
CDR3: CASSSTGNYGYTF
DNA: TGTGCCAGCAGCTCCACAGGAAACTATGGCTACACCTTC

D: NA
J: TRBJ1-4
V: TRBV27
length: 15
size: NA
CDR3: CASSFSQGRNEKLFF
DNA: TGTGCCAGCAGTTTTAGCCAGGGGCGGAATGAAAAACTGTTTTTT

D: NA
J: TRBJ1-2
V: TRBV29-1
length: 12
size: once
CDR3: CSVEDTLYGYTF
DNA: TGCAGCGTAGAGGACACCCTCTATGGCTACACCTTC

D: TRBD2
J: TRBJ2-5
V: TRBV4-3
length: 17
size: NA
CDR3: CASSLYPGLAGQETQYF
DNA: TGCGCCAGCAGCCTCTACCCGGGACTAGCGGGGCAAGAGACCCAGTACTTC